This TCR beta chain was captured by sequencing in a study of OX40 agonist ivuxolimab in advanced cancers. The repertoire was sequenced with immunoSEQ multiplex PCR; TCRdb's copy has only in-frame clones and lacks some. Counted here are around 10,000 clones, around 80% occurring once; the ten biggest clones make up roughly 15%. This CDR3 region has 15 residues. The V and J ends lost 0 bases and 3 bases, in that order; junction bases with no gene match: 2. Germline V gives CDR1 PRHDT, CDR2 FYEKMQ (reference sequence). The sequences come from CD4+ or CD8+ T cells sorted from blood, collected in a trial of the OX40 agonist ivuxolimab. The TCR sequence derives from an adult with an advanced solid tumor such as melanoma, head and neck, liver or kidney cancer. V usage is TRBV13 and J usage is TRBJ2-7; 10 positions agree with TRBD1. The CDR3 region is CASSLGTGGGYEQYF. Here the CDR3 DNA reads TGTGCCAGCAGCTTAGGGACAGGGGGCGGCTACGAGCAGTACTTC.